This T cell receptor beta chain was obtained from a study of blood T cell repertoires in COVID-19. Study summary: Acute-phase and convalescent COVID-19 samples originated in the United States, Italy and Spain. PBMCs, B-cell-depleted T cells, or T cells were the source of the cDNA or gDNA that made up the material.

Per the study methods: For nucleated cells, counts were estimated from reference gene primer amplification. Libraries were prepared by immunoSEQ multiplex PCR; TCRdb keeps only in-frame clonotypes and omits some of them. The DNA was the basis for D and trimming; V, J and clone size are from that table. Of 100,000 to 150,000 clones listed, around 81% were seen once; the top ten hold about 15%. The length of the CDR3 is 15 residues. Patients of the Seattle cohort, enrolled during active infection, were followed longitudinally. The clonotype was recovered from a man younger than 45 with COVID-19, enrolled during active disease. This chain connects TRBV21-1 to TRBJ1-1; TRBD1, the table's D call, lacks a check against the DNA. TRBV21-1 is assigned pseudogene status. Material: peripheral blood. CDR3 coding DNA: TGTGCCAGCAGCACCCAAACAGAGATGAACACTGAAGCTTTCTTT. It translates to CASSTQTEMNTEAFF.